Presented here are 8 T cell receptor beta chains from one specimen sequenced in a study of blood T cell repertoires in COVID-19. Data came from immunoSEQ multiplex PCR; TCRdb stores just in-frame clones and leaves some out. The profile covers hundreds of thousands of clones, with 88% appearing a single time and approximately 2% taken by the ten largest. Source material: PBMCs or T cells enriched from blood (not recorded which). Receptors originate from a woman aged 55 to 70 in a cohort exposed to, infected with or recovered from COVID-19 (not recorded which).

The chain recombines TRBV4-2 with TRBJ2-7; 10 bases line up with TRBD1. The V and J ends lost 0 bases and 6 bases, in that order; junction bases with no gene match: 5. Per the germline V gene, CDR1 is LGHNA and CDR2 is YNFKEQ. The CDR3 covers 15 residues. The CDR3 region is CASSQDRGTGVEQYF. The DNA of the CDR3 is TGTGCCAGCAGCCAAGATAGGGGGACAGGGGTCGAGCAGTACTTC.

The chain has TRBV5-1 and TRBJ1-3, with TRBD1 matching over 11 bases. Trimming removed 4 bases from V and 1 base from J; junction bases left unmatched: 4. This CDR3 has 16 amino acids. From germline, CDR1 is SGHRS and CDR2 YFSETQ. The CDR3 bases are TGCGCCAGCAGCACCGGGACAGGGGGATCTGGAAACACCATATATTTT. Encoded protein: CASSTGTGGSGNTIYF.

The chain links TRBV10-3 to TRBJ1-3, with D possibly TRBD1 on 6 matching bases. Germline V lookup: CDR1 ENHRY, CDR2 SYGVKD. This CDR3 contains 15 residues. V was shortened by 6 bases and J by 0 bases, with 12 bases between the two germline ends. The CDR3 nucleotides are TGTGCCATCAGCAGGGGAGAATCCTCTGGAAACACCATATATTTT. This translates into CAISRGESSGNTIYF.

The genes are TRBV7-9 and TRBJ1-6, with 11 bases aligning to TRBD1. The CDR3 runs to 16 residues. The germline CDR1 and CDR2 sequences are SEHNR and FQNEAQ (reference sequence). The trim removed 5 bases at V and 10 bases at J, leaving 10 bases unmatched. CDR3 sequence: CASSRWTGGAESPLHF. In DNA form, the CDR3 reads TGTGCCAGCAGCCGCTGGACAGGGGGCGCTGAATCACCCCTCCACTTT. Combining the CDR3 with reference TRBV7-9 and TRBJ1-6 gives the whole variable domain DTGVSQNPRHKITKRGQNVTFRCDPISEHNRLYWYRQTLGQGPEFLTYFQNEAQLEKSRLLSDRFSAERPKGSFSTLEIQRTEQGDSAMYLCASSRWTGGAESPLHFGNGTRLTVT.

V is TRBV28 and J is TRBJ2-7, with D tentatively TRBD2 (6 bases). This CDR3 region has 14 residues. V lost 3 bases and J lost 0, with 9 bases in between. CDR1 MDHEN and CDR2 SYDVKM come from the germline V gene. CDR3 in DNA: TGTGCCAGCAGTTTCGGCGGGAACTCCTACGAGCAGTACTTC. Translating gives CASSFGGNSYEQYF.

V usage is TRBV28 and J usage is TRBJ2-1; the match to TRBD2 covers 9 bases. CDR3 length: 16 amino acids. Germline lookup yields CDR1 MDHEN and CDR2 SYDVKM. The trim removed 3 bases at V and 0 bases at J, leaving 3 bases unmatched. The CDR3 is CASSLVSGSSYNEQFF. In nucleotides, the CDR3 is TGTGCCAGCAGTTTGGTTAGCGGGAGCTCCTACAATGAGCAGTTCTTC. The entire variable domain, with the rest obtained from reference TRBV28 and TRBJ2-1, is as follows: DVKVTQSSRYLVKRTGEKVFLECVQDMDHENMFWYRQDPGLGLRLIYFSYDVKMKEKGDIPEGYSVSREKKERFSLILESASTNQTSMYLCASSLVSGSSYNEQFFGPGTRLTVL.

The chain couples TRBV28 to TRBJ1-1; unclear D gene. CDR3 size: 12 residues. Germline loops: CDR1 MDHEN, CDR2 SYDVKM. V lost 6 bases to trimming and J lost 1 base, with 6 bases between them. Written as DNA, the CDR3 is TGTGCCAGCAGGGCACAGAACACTGAAGCTTTCTTT. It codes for CASRAQNTEAFF.

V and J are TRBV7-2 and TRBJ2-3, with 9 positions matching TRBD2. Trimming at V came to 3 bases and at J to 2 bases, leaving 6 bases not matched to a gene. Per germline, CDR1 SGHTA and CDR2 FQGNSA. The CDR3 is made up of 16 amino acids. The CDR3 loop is CASSFPAGGATDTQYF. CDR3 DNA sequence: TGTGCCAGCAGCTTCCCAGCGGGAGGTGCCACAGATACGCAGTATTTT.